The rows below give T cell receptor beta chains drawn from one sample of a study of T cells in Graves' hyperthyroidism and ophthalmopathy. TCRdb independently ran MiXCR on the multiplex PCR reads; one entry per CDR3 protein. This table has a few hundred thousand distinct CDR3 sequences, 18% appearing once. The sample consisted of blood. The receptors here all came from a man aged 40-49 years with Graves' hyperthyroidism. CDR3s include the opening cysteine and the closing phenylalanine or tryptophan. The D gene is left open where the match is weak. Where a row states a size, it is once, few, many or the class of an expanded clone; other rows omit it.

V	size	D	J	CDR3	DNA
TRBV6-1	NA	TRBD2	TRBJ2-3	CASTRREQTLLAGGPRTDTQYF	TGTGCCAGCACCCGCAGGGAGCAAACCTTACTAGCGGGGGGGCCCAGGACAGATACGCAGTATTTT
TRBV6-5	many	NA	TRBJ1-1	CASSYWDGRMNTEAFF	TGTGCCAGCAGTTACTGGGATGGCAGGATGAACACTGAAGCTTTCTTT
TRBV20-1	many	TRBD2	TRBJ2-5	CSATSGGLETQYF	TGCAGTGCTACTAGCGGGGGGTTGGAGACCCAGTACTTC
TRBV2	many	NA	TRBJ2-1	CASSESRQGGLFF	TGTGCCAGCAGTGAATCGAGGCAGGGCGGCCTGTTCTTC
TRBV30	many	NA	TRBJ2-7	CAWSNPRGRDYEQYF	TGTGCCTGGAGCAACCCAAGGGGTAGGGACTACGAGCAGTACTTC
TRBV6-1	many	NA	TRBJ1-2	CASRTQADYGYTF	TGTGCCAGCAGGACTCAGGCAGACTATGGCTACACCTTC
TRBV7-7	NA	TRBD1	TRBJ2-2	CASSLGPGTGVTPNTGELFF	TGTGCTAGCAGCTTAGGTCCCGGGACAGGGGTCACCCCGAACACCGGGGAGCTGTTTTTT
TRBV6-1	NA	NA	TRBJ1-4	CASGRVVQEKLFF	TGTGCCAGCGGACGGGTAGTCCAAGAAAAACTGTTTTTT
TRBV19	few	NA	TRBJ2-1	CASSPPQLYNEQFF	TGTGCCAGTAGTCCCCCCCAGCTATACAATGAGCAGTTCTTC
TRBV3-1	many	NA	TRBJ2-5	CASSQGNGQETQYF	TGTGCCAGCAGCCAAGGAAACGGGCAAGAGACCCAGTACTTC
TRBV29-1	many	NA	TRBJ1-4	CSAAGSRDEKLFF	TGCAGCGCCGCCGGGTCACGGGATGAAAAACTGTTTTTT
TRBV4-3	many	NA	TRBJ2-7	CASSLQTGRNSYEQYF	TGCGCCAGCAGCCTTCAGACAGGGAGGAATTCCTACGAGCAGTACTTC
TRBV29-1	many	NA	TRBJ1-2	CSVDDGEGSYGYTF	TGCAGCGTCGATGATGGTGAGGGCTCCTATGGCTACACCTTC
TRBV2	many	NA	TRBJ2-3	CASRGDSTDTQYF	TGTGCCAGCAGGGGGGACAGCACAGATACGCAGTATTTT
TRBV30	many	TRBD1	TRBJ2-1	CAWSGTGRHYNEQFF	TGTGCCTGGAGTGGGACAGGGAGACACTACAATGAGCAGTTCTTC
TRBV7-3	NA	TRBD2	TRBJ2-3	CASSYKRGSTDTQYF	TGTGCCAGCAGTTACAAGCGGGGGAGCACAGATACGCAGTATTTT
TRBV7-2	NA	TRBD2	TRBJ2-3	CASSLWLAGGQDTQYF	TGTGCCAGCAGCTTATGGCTAGCGGGGGGGCAAGATACGCAGTATTTT
TRBV6-1	NA	TRBD2	TRBJ2-5	CASNLLAAIRGTQYF	TGTGCCAGCAACCTCCTAGCGGCCATTCGAGGGACCCAGTACTTC
TRBV2	NA	TRBD1	TRBJ2-2	CASSVQGGANTGELFF	TGTGCCAGCAGTGTCCAAGGGGGCGCGAACACCGGGGAGCTGTTTTTT
TRBV20-1	few	TRBD1	TRBJ2-7	CRPGQGSYEQYF	TGCAGACCAGGACAGGGATCGTACGAGCAGTACTTC
TRBV25-1	NA	NA	TRBJ2-5	CASRVRGGQETQYF	TGTGCCAGCCGTGTGAGGGGGGGCCAAGAGACCCAGTACTTC
TRBV3-1	many	TRBD2	TRBJ2-1	CASSHAGLGNEQFF	TGTGCCAGCAGCCACGCCGGACTAGGGAATGAGCAGTTCTTC
TRBV5-6	NA	NA	TRBJ1-3	CASSFGPNLRAIYF	TGTGCCAGCAGCTTCGGACCTAACCTAAGGGCCATATATTTT
TRBV7-8	many	NA	TRBJ2-2	CASSLEPPLRELFF	TGTGCCAGCAGCTTAGAGCCCCCCCTTCGGGAGCTGTTTTTT
TRBV20-1	many	NA	TRBJ2-5	CSARGGQETQYF	TGCAGTGCTAGAGGGGGTCAAGAGACCCAGTACTTC
TRBV10-3	few	TRBD1	TRBJ2-7	CAIRDFRQGASYEQYF	TGTGCCATCAGAGACTTCCGACAGGGAGCAAGCTACGAGCAGTACTTC
TRBV30	many	NA	TRBJ2-6	CAWSTEGTGANVLTF	TGTGCCTGGAGTACCGAGGGGACTGGGGCCAACGTCCTGACTTTC
TRBV7-9	many	TRBD1	TRBJ2-7	CASSWGTGRDEQYF	TGTGCCAGCAGCTGGGGGACAGGGAGAGACGAGCAGTACTTC
TRBV5-1	many	TRBD1	TRBJ2-7	CASSSWGQGGPYEQYF	TGCGCCAGCAGTTCGTGGGGACAGGGCGGCCCCTACGAGCAGTACTTC
TRBV6-2/TRBV6-3	once	NA	TRBJ1-2	CASSLTGTKLGYTF	TGTGCCAGCAGTTTGACCGGGACCAAGTTAGGCTACACCTTC
TRBV19	few	NA	TRBJ1-1	CASSQQGVYTEAFF	TGTGCCAGTAGCCAACAGGGTGTATACACTGAAGCTTTCTTT
TRBV7-8	many	NA	TRBJ2-2	CASSPNSGDGGELFF	TGTGCCAGCAGCCCCAACTCGGGGGACGGCGGGGAGCTGTTTTTT
TRBV7-9	NA	TRBD2	TRBJ2-5	CASSLGLAASLYF	TGTGCCAGCAGCTTAGGCCTAGCGGCTTCTTTGTACTTC
TRBV10-3	many	TRBD2	TRBJ2-1	CAITAGEYNEQFF	TGTGCCATCACCGCGGGGGAGTACAATGAGCAGTTCTTC
TRBV7-3	NA	TRBD2	TRBJ2-1	CASSRLAGEQFF	TGTGCCAGCAGCCGACTAGCGGGTGAGCAGTTCTTC
TRBV11-1	few	TRBD1	TRBJ2-1	CASSRDRGRGDEQFF	TGTGCCAGCAGCCGGGACAGGGGGCGTGGGGATGAGCAGTTCTTC
TRBV5-1	many	NA	TRBJ2-3	CASSPTTSTDTQYF	TGCGCCAGCAGCCCTACCACTAGCACAGATACGCAGTATTTT
TRBV28	few	NA	TRBJ1-4	CASNRVSATNEKLFF	TGTGCCAGCAACAGGGTCAGCGCAACTAATGAAAAACTGTTTTTT
TRBV2	few	NA	TRBJ1-5	CASSATGQPQHF	TGTGCCAGCAGTGCGACCGGGCAGCCCCAGCATTTT
TRBV7-3	many	NA	TRBJ2-2	CASSLLPASDGTGELFF	TGTGCCAGCAGCCTCCTTCCGGCTAGCGACGGTACCGGGGAGCTGTTTTTT
TRBV25-1	NA	NA	TRBJ1-6	CASSEYGNSPLHF	TGTGCCAGCAGTGAATATGGGAATTCACCCCTCCACTTT
TRBV6-1	NA	NA	TRBJ2-7	CASSPKESSYEQYF	TGTGCCAGCAGTCCTAAGGAGAGCTCCTACGAGCAGTACTTC
TRBV6-2/TRBV6-3	many	NA	TRBJ1-1	CASSYRAPKPLEAFF	TGTGCCAGCAGTTACAGGGCGCCCAAACCCCTTGAAGCTTTCTTT
TRBV10-2	few	TRBD1	TRBJ1-1	CASREGQGAPVGDTEAFF	TGCGCCAGCAGGGAAGGACAGGGGGCTCCGGTTGGAGACACTGAAGCTTTCTTT
TRBV2	many	NA	TRBJ1-5	CASRGRVGNQPQHF	TGTGCCAGCCGGGGGAGGGTAGGCAATCAGCCCCAGCATTTT
TRBV9	few	NA	TRBJ2-5	CASSVEPRVRETQYF	TGTGCCAGCAGCGTAGAACCTAGGGTACGAGAGACCCAGTACTTC
TRBV28	many	NA	TRBJ1-2	CASSFERWGQPNYGYTF	TGTGCCAGCAGTTTCGAACGGTGGGGGCAGCCGAACTATGGCTACACCTTC
TRBV20-1	many	TRBD1	TRBJ2-7	CSAPADRELDEQYF	TGCAGTGCCCCCGCCGACAGGGAACTCGACGAGCAGTACTTC
TRBV27	NA	TRBD1	TRBJ1-1	CASSPLDRVNTEAFF	TGTGCCAGCAGTCCATTAGACAGGGTGAACACTGAAGCTTTCTTT
TRBV7-9	many	NA	TRBJ1-2	CASSLALGQSGYTF	TGTGCCAGCAGCTTAGCGCTAGGGCAGTCTGGCTACACCTTC
TRBV20-1	many	TRBD1	TRBJ1-6	CSAMDRGGSPLHF	TGCAGTGCTATGGACAGGGGTGGTTCACCCCTCCACTTT